This TCR beta chain was documented in a study of shared clonotypes between healthy human individuals (dated by TCRdb to about 2020). Background on the whole study: The cohort included a few men and a couple of women between 18 and 49 years of age. To estimate repertoire size and how much clonotype sharing occurs between individuals, the study deeply sequenced the blood TCR repertoires of roughly 5 healthy adults. To increase sequencing depth and limit assay-specific biases, TCR repertoire library preparation and sequencing were carried out by different laboratories using diverse techniques. Each donor's leukapheresis produced roughly between roughly 0.94 and 9.5 billion PBMCs.

The donors were healthy, HIV-negative adults who had no recently reported acute infections or vaccinations. Every donor was a Caucasian adult living in Nashville, Tennessee, USA. For unsorted samples, tens of millions of PBMCs were counted, and genomic DNA was extracted using the QIAamp DNA Blood Mini kit. Blood was collected by leukapheresis, and PBMCs were isolated by Ficoll-Histopaque density gradient centrifugation and then cryopreserved in liquid nitrogen vapor phase. General study outcomes and caveats: Pairwise subsampling led to the expectation that sequencing depth would affect the degree of clonotype sharing among donors. Only blood was sampled, and tissue TCR repertoires likely differ from those in blood. The small number of donors limited the genetic and exposure-history diversity represented.

Concerning this clone: Its antigen is still unknown. No base-level quality is on record; no much larger clone is a single base apart.

The CDR3 has 13 amino acids, counting the end cysteine and phenylalanine. Only the CDR3 DNA is retained, 39 bases long and in frame from the first base. CDR1 and CDR2, per the germline V gene (reference sequence), are MNHNY and SVGAGI. Trimming costs V 7 bases and J 5 bases, and their ends lie 14 bases apart. TCR CDR3 regions were amplified from genomic DNA by multiplex PCR using the deep immunoSEQ assay. Extracted genomic DNA from each cell subset was distributed evenly across all wells of several immunoSEQ 96-well plates, and each plate was treated as a replicate. For unsorted PBMC, each replicate PCR was loaded with 300 to 350 ng genomic DNA, equivalent to around 30,000 T cell genomes. Genomic DNA from unsorted PBMC was sequenced over ten immunoSEQ deep assay plates. Purified libraries were measured with a Qubit 3.0 fluorometer, size-checked on a Bioanalyzer 2100, and measured again with the KAPA Library Quantification kit. Each immunoSEQ 96-well plate was sequenced on its own single-read 150-cycle Illumina NextSeq 550 flow cell. In the original analysis: Because only junctional sequences without quality scores were contained in the immunoSEQ output, filtering matching that applied to full-length reads could not be performed. To assign V/J genes and CDR3, sequences were annotated using PyIR, a Python wrapper for IgBLAST v1.9, with IMGT germline references. Reads were removed for weak V/J assignments (E-value above 1e-6), missing CDR3, stop codons, out-of-frame junctions, or ambiguous translated residues. V3J clonotypes were defined as sequences sharing the same inferred V gene, J gene, and CDR3 amino acid sequence. Percentage overlap between repertoires was calculated by dividing the number of shared unique clonotypes by the size of the smaller repertoire. Richness of each repertoire was evaluated using RTK rarefaction, the Chao1 estimator, and Recon v2.1 estimates of unobserved clonotypes. TCRdb re-hosts the immuneACCESS table, in-frame sequences only. Its copies lack some clones; in the studies checked, an unresolved V gene accounts for under half of them, and the cause for the rest is not known. That table is the source of V, J and clone size, and D and trimming were worked out from the DNA. The sample table shows under 600,000 clones, and around 80% are seen once. About 12% of the sample is in the top ten clones.

The source material was PBMCs. The clonotype originates from a woman aged 40-49 years in good health. Some clones in this sample may be carry-over from other donors' samples. The rearrangement joined TRBV6-6 to TRBJ1-2, with a weak D call of TRBD1 (5 bases match). The CDR3 reads as follows: CASTQGGQYGYTF. Here is the DNA: TGTGCCAGCACCCAGGGAGGGCAGTATGGCTACACCTTC.